The rows below give T cell receptor beta chains drawn from one sample of a study of Ad26.COV2.S vaccination and SARS-CoV-2 variants. TCRdb's table, derived via immunoSEQ multiplex PCR, lists solely in-frame clones and lacks some. The data show hundreds of thousands of clones, with 89% seen just once and over 1.3% held by the top ten. Sequenced material: peripheral blood, taken in a trial of Ad26.COV2.S vaccine versus placebo. The receptors were sampled from a person aged 18-60 years who received the Ad26.COV2.S COVID-19 vaccine or a placebo. CDR3s include the opening cysteine and the closing phenylalanine or tryptophan.

V | CDR3
TRBV7-8 | CASSLGTSSYTDTQYF
TRBV7-6 | CASSFTGKTSTDTQYF
TRBV4-3 | CASSGIVWETQYF
TRBV5-6 | CASSLGGTGELFF
TRBV6-2/TRBV6-3 | CASSWTVNTEAFF
TRBV18 | CASSPQALHYGEPQHF
TRBV5-1 | CASSSRGNTGASEQYF
TRBV3-1/TRBV3-2 | CASSLKGGLNEKLFF
TRBV3-1/TRBV3-2 | CASSIRDGGTQYF
TRBV14 | CASSQAGGARNSPLHF
TRBV25-1 | CASGLAGSSYNEQFF
TRBV6-4 | CASSDSPTNEKLFF
TRBV2 | CASSGGRNQPQHF
TRBV30 | CAWSRGHSYEAFF
TRBV15 | CATSLSSYNEQFF
TRBV19 | CASSIQGNYGYTF
TRBV6-5 | CASRRTGGTGTQYF
TRBV21-1 | CASSKARQDAYNEQFF
TRBV9 | CASSVANNSPLHF
TRBV7-9 | CASSYRAGERYEQYF
TRBV5-1 | CASSFLATPNTGELFF
TRBV18 | CASSLTDEQFF
TRBV18 | CASSERGEQYF
TRBV29-1 | CSVEAGGPREQYF
TRBV4-3 | CASSQDPQGAGGYTF
TRBV6-2/TRBV6-3 | CASSGVSGVFFGANVLTF
TRBV7-2 | CASSLIPGSEQFF
TRBV7-2 | CASSLSLSNQPQHF
TRBV4-3 | CASSQEAPSGGAWDEQFF
TRBV10-1 | CASSRTTNGGASYNEQFF
TRBV4-2 | CASSQGQGGAISYNEQFF
TRBV6-2/TRBV6-3 | CASSRDWTQYF
TRBV13 | CASSLGSGVHNEQFF
TRBV9 | CASSVAGNTEAFF
TRBV6-5 | CASSYTQGVGQPQHF
TRBV18 | CASSPGSLNNEQFF
TRBV5-5 | CASSLGSETQYF
TRBV15 | CATSRLVRGRGLDTQYF
TRBV30 | CAWSQGPGELFF
TRBV27 | CASSLRGATDTQYF
TRBV14 | CASSQDVGRAPDTQYF
TRBV7-2 | CASSLGGMNYGYTF
TRBV4-3 | CASSRQASSYNEQFF
TRBV7-9 | CASSLAVSGNTIYF
TRBV18 | CASSPTSGSYEQYF
TRBV5-1 | CASSVFGADSPLHF
TRBV29-1 | CSVRSGGAYEQYF
TRBV19 | CASRIDNGYTF
TRBV10-3 | CAIKGRENTEAFF
TRBV9 | CASSPRTDLNTEAFF
TRBV6-2/TRBV6-3 | CASSKVPSYEQYF